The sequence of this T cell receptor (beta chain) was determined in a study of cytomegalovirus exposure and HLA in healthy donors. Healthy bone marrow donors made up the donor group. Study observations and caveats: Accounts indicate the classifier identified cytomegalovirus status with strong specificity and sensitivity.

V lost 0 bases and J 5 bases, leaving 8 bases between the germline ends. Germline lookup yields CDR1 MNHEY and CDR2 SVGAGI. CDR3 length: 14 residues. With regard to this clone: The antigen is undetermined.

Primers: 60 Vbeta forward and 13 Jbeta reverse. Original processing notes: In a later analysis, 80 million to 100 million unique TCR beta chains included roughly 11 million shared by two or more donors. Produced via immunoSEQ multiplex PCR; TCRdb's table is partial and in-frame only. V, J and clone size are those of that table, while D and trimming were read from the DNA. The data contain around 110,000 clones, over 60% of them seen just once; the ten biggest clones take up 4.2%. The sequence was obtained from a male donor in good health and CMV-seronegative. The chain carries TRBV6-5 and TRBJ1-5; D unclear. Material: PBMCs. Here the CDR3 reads CASSYSERDQPQHF. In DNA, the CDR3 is TGTGCCAGCAGTTACTCGGAGAGGGATCAGCCCCAGCATTTT.